This is a list of T cell receptor beta chains from one sample in a study of blood T cell repertoires in COVID-19. Generated by immunoSEQ multiplex PCR, the TCRdb table keeps only in-frame clones and is missing some. The sample records about 89,000 clones, roughly 80% being singletons. What was sequenced was peripheral blood. These receptors were collected from a woman older than 75 with acute or convalescent COVID-19. Each CDR3 is given with its conserved first and last residue. D genes are given only for firm matches. The size of a clone is reported for some rows only, either as once, few or many, or as a class for expanded clones.

d_call: -; v_call: TRBV5-1; j_call: TRBJ1-6; clone_size: -; cdr3_nt: TGCGCCAGCAGCCAGAGCATCGGGGATTCACCCCTCCACTTT; cdr3_aa: CASSQSIGDSPLHF
d_call: -; v_call: TRBV18; j_call: TRBJ2-2; clone_size: -; cdr3_nt: TGTGCCAGCTCACCACCTAACAACCCGAACACCGGGGAGCTGTTTTTT; cdr3_aa: CASSPPNNPNTGELFF
d_call: -; v_call: TRBV28; j_call: TRBJ2-5; clone_size: few; cdr3_nt: TGTGCCAGCAGTTTTTCGGGTGCGCAGGGGATTTCGGAGACCCAGTACTTC; cdr3_aa: CASSFSGAQGISETQYF
d_call: -; v_call: TRBV7-2; j_call: TRBJ1-6; clone_size: -; cdr3_nt: TGTGCCAGCAGCAACCCCACTTTGAGCTCCTATAATTCACCCCTCCACTTT; cdr3_aa: CASSNPTLSSYNSPLHF
d_call: -; v_call: TRBV11-2; j_call: TRBJ1-2; clone_size: -; cdr3_nt: TGTGCCAGCAGCTTAGAGCTGGGGCAGGGCTATGGCTACACCTTC; cdr3_aa: CASSLELGQGYGYTF
d_call: TRBD1; v_call: TRBV28; j_call: TRBJ1-5; clone_size: -; cdr3_nt: TGTGCCAGCAGAACCCCGGGACAGGGAGGATATCAGCCCCAGCATTTT; cdr3_aa: CASRTPGQGGYQPQHF
d_call: TRBD1; v_call: TRBV19; j_call: TRBJ1-6; clone_size: -; cdr3_nt: TGTGCCAGTAAACCGGGACAGGGTTATGAAAATTCACCCCTCCACTTT; cdr3_aa: CASKPGQGYENSPLHF
d_call: TRBD1; v_call: TRBV19; j_call: TRBJ2-3; clone_size: -; cdr3_nt: TGTGCCAGTAGGGGAACCGGGACAGTCAACACAGATACGCAGTATTTT; cdr3_aa: CASRGTGTVNTDTQYF
d_call: -; v_call: TRBV5-1; j_call: TRBJ2-3; clone_size: few; cdr3_nt: TGCGCCAGCAATGCCGAGGCGGATACGCAGTATTTT; cdr3_aa: CASNAEADTQYF
d_call: -; v_call: TRBV7-2; j_call: TRBJ1-3; clone_size: -; cdr3_nt: TGTGCCAGCAGCCCAAATCCGACAGTGTCTGGAAACACCATATATTTT; cdr3_aa: CASSPNPTVSGNTIYF
d_call: -; v_call: TRBV7-2; j_call: TRBJ1-1; clone_size: -; cdr3_nt: TGTGCCAGCAGCTTAATAGGGCAGGGCCCGGCTTTCTTT; cdr3_aa: CASSLIGQGPAFF
d_call: TRBD1; v_call: TRBV5-1; j_call: TRBJ1-4; clone_size: once; cdr3_nt: TGCGCCAGCAGCGCCGGGGGACAGAGAAAGCATGAAAAACTGTTTTTT; cdr3_aa: CASSAGGQRKHEKLFF
d_call: -; v_call: TRBV9; j_call: TRBJ2-1; clone_size: -; cdr3_nt: TGTGCCAGCAGCGTCGGGACTGTGGCCTACAATGAGCAGTTCTTC; cdr3_aa: CASSVGTVAYNEQFF
d_call: TRBD2; v_call: TRBV10-3; j_call: TRBJ2-2; clone_size: -; cdr3_nt: TGTGCCATCAGTGACTCAGGGCGGGGGAAACACACCGGGGAGCTGTTTTTT; cdr3_aa: CAISDSGRGKHTGELFF
d_call: -; v_call: TRBV3-1/TRBV3-2; j_call: TRBJ2-2; clone_size: -; cdr3_nt: TGTGCCAGCAGCCAAGATCGAAGGGGCCCACCAAAATTAAACACCGGGGAGCTGTTTTTT; cdr3_aa: CASSQDRRGPPKLNTGELFF
d_call: TRBD1; v_call: TRBV7-2; j_call: TRBJ2-1; clone_size: once; cdr3_nt: TGTGCCAGCAGGGGCGACAGGGGATCCTACAATGAGCAGTTCTTC; cdr3_aa: CASRGDRGSYNEQFF
d_call: TRBD2; v_call: TRBV7-6; j_call: TRBJ2-3; clone_size: -; cdr3_nt: TGTGCCAGCAGCTTAGCGGGGGGGAGATTAGCGGCGGATACGCAGTATTTT; cdr3_aa: CASSLAGGRLAADTQYF
d_call: -; v_call: TRBV29-1; j_call: TRBJ2-5; clone_size: -; cdr3_nt: TGCAGCGTTGACAGGGATCAAGAGACCCAGTACTTC; cdr3_aa: CSVDRDQETQYF
d_call: TRBD2; v_call: TRBV7-2; j_call: TRBJ2-3; clone_size: -; cdr3_nt: TGTGCCAGCAGCTTAGTGGCGGGGGGTAGCTCAGATACGCAGTATTTT; cdr3_aa: CASSLVAGGSSDTQYF
d_call: -; v_call: TRBV7-9; j_call: TRBJ2-3; clone_size: -; cdr3_nt: TGTGCCAGCAGCTTGGGACTGCAAGATACGCAGTATTTT; cdr3_aa: CASSLGLQDTQYF
d_call: TRBD2; v_call: TRBV9; j_call: TRBJ2-3; clone_size: -; cdr3_nt: TGTGCCAGCAGCGTAGATAGCGGGGGGGCTGCAGATACGCAGTATTTT; cdr3_aa: CASSVDSGGAADTQYF
d_call: -; v_call: TRBV5-4; j_call: TRBJ1-6; clone_size: few; cdr3_nt: TGTGCCAGCAGCTTGGTTGGGACAAACAATTCACCCCTCCACTTT; cdr3_aa: CASSLVGTNNSPLHF
d_call: -; v_call: TRBV7-9; j_call: TRBJ1-1; clone_size: -; cdr3_nt: TGTGCCAGCAGCTTAGAGCCGGGCACTGAAGCTTTCTTT; cdr3_aa: CASSLEPGTEAFF
d_call: TRBD1; v_call: TRBV11-2; j_call: TRBJ1-1; clone_size: once; cdr3_nt: TGTGCCAGCAGCTTTCCGCTGACCGGGACAGGGCCAAGGAGCACTGAAGCTTTCTTT; cdr3_aa: CASSFPLTGTGPRSTEAFF
d_call: -; v_call: TRBV21-1; j_call: TRBJ2-2; clone_size: -; cdr3_nt: TGTGCCAGCAGCAAAGCCCTTTCGATCGACAGCGCGAACACCGGGGAGCTGTTTTTT; cdr3_aa: CASSKALSIDSANTGELFF
d_call: -; v_call: TRBV2; j_call: TRBJ2-5; clone_size: -; cdr3_nt: TGTGCCAGCAGTGGGGGCTGGACAGTCCAAGAGACCCAGTACTTC; cdr3_aa: CASSGGWTVQETQYF
d_call: -; v_call: TRBV5-1; j_call: TRBJ1-6; clone_size: once; cdr3_nt: TGCGCCAGCAGCTTGGTCGTCGGGGGCTCCTATAATTCACCCCTCCACTTT; cdr3_aa: CASSLVVGGSYNSPLHF
d_call: TRBD1; v_call: TRBV5-1; j_call: TRBJ1-3; clone_size: -; cdr3_nt: TGCGCCAGCAGCTTGGACCCGACAGGGCGAAACACCATATATTTT; cdr3_aa: CASSLDPTGRNTIYF
d_call: -; v_call: TRBV7-2; j_call: TRBJ1-5; clone_size: -; cdr3_nt: TGTGCCAGTTCGGGGGGCCAAGGTCGAAATCAGCCCCAGCATTTT; cdr3_aa: CASSGGQGRNQPQHF
d_call: TRBD1; v_call: TRBV6-6; j_call: TRBJ1-3; clone_size: -; cdr3_nt: TGTGCCAGCAGACCGACAGGGGGGGGTGGAAACACCATATATTTT; cdr3_aa: CASRPTGGGGNTIYF
d_call: -; v_call: TRBV3-1/TRBV3-2; j_call: TRBJ1-2; clone_size: -; cdr3_nt: TGTGCCAGCAGCCAATCGGGTATAGGCTACACCTTC; cdr3_aa: CASSQSGIGYTF
d_call: TRBD2; v_call: TRBV6-5; j_call: TRBJ2-7; clone_size: -; cdr3_nt: TGTGCCAGCAGTACCATGGGGGGGACGTACGAGCAGTACTTC; cdr3_aa: CASSTMGGTYEQYF
d_call: -; v_call: TRBV7-6; j_call: TRBJ2-2; clone_size: -; cdr3_nt: TGTGCCAGCAGCTCTAACAGGGTGGCAAACACCGGGGAGCTGTTTTTT; cdr3_aa: CASSSNRVANTGELFF
d_call: TRBD1; v_call: TRBV2; j_call: TRBJ1-2; clone_size: -; cdr3_nt: TGTGCCAGCACCCGGGACAGGGCTAACTATGGCTACACCTTC; cdr3_aa: CASTRDRANYGYTF
d_call: TRBD1; v_call: TRBV24-1; j_call: TRBJ1-5; clone_size: -; cdr3_nt: TGTGCCACCAGTGATTCACGACAGGGGGCGTATCAGCCCCAGCATTTT; cdr3_aa: CATSDSRQGAYQPQHF
d_call: -; v_call: TRBV28; j_call: TRBJ1-6; clone_size: -; cdr3_nt: TGTGCCAGCAGTCGGGACATAAGCACGGCACCCCTCCACTTT; cdr3_aa: CASSRDISTAPLHF
d_call: TRBD1; v_call: TRBV7-6; j_call: TRBJ1-6; clone_size: -; cdr3_nt: TGTGCCAGCAGCGCTCGGGACAGTTATAATTCACCCCTCCACTTT; cdr3_aa: CASSARDSYNSPLHF
d_call: TRBD1; v_call: TRBV3-1/TRBV3-2; j_call: TRBJ1-1; clone_size: -; cdr3_nt: TGTGCCAGCAGGTCCACAGGGGGGTACACTGAAGCTTTCTTT; cdr3_aa: CASRSTGGYTEAFF
d_call: TRBD1; v_call: TRBV14; j_call: TRBJ1-6; clone_size: -; cdr3_nt: TGTGCCAGCAGCCCCCGACAGGGGAGCTCCTATAATTCACCCCTCCACTTT; cdr3_aa: CASSPRQGSSYNSPLHF
d_call: -; v_call: TRBV4-1; j_call: TRBJ1-5; clone_size: -; cdr3_nt: TGCGCCAGCAGCCTACAGTTGGATTTCAATCAGCCCCAGCATTTT; cdr3_aa: CASSLQLDFNQPQHF
d_call: TRBD1; v_call: TRBV28; j_call: TRBJ1-2; clone_size: -; cdr3_nt: TGTGCCAGCAGTTTACCGGGTTGGAGGGGGCCGTACTATGGCTACACCTTC; cdr3_aa: CASSLPGWRGPYYGYTF
d_call: TRBD1; v_call: TRBV9; j_call: TRBJ2-7; clone_size: -; cdr3_nt: TGTGCCAGCAGCGGTGGGGGACAGCGCTACGAGCAGTACTTC; cdr3_aa: CASSGGGQRYEQYF
d_call: -; v_call: TRBV6-2/TRBV6-3; j_call: TRBJ1-4; clone_size: -; cdr3_nt: TGTGCCAGCAGTTATGCGGAACAGGCGTCTTATAATGAAAAACTGTTTTTT; cdr3_aa: CASSYAEQASYNEKLFF
d_call: -; v_call: TRBV18; j_call: TRBJ1-4; clone_size: -; cdr3_nt: TGTGCCAGCTCACCCTCCCGAGCGTCTTCGATCGGCTTGGGTGAAAAACTGTTTTTT; cdr3_aa: CASSPSRASSIGLGEKLFF
d_call: TRBD2; v_call: TRBV6-2/TRBV6-3; j_call: TRBJ2-1; clone_size: -; cdr3_nt: TGTGCCAGCAGTTACGGCTCGGTGGTAGCGGGGGGGCGGTTGAAGAACAATGAGCAGTTCTTC; cdr3_aa: CASSYGSVVAGGRLKNNEQFF